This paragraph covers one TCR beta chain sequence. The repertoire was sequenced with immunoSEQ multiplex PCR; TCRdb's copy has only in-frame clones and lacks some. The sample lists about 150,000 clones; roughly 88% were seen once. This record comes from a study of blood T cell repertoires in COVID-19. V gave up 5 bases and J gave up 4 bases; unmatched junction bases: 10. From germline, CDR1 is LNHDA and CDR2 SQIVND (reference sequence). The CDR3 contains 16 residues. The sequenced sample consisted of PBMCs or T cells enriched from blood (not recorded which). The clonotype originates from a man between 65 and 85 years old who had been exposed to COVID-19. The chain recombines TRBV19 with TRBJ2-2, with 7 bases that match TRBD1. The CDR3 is CASSVTGTAGTGELFF. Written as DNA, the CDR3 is TGTGCCAGTAGTGTTACCGGGACAGCAGGCACCGGGGAGCTGTTTTTT.